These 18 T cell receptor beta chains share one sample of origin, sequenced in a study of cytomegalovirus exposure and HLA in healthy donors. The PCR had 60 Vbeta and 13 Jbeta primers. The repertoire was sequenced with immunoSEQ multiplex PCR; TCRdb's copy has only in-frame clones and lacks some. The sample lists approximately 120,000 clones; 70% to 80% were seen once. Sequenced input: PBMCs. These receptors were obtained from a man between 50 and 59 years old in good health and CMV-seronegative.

The CDR3 bases are TGCAGCGTTGGGACAGGGATCACAGATACGCAGTATTTT. Translated, it gives CSVGTGITDTQYF. The rearrangement links TRBV29-1 to TRBJ2-3; 8 bases fit TRBD1. With V trimmed by 4 bases and J by 2 bases, 2 bases remained unmatched. The CDR3 has 13 residues. Germline V gene data show CDR1 as SQVTM and CDR2 as ANQGSEA.

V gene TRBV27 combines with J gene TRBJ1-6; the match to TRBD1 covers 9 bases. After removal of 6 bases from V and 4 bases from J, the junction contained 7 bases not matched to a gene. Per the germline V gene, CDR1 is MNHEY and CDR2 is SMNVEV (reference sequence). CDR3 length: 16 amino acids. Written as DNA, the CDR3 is TGTGCCAGCAGCGGACGCGACAGGGGGTATAATTCACCCCTCCACTTT. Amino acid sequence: CASSGRDRGYNSPLHF.

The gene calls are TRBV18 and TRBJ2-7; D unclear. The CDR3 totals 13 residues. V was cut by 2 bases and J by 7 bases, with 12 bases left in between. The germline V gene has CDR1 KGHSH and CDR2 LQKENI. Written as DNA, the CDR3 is TGTGCCAGCTCACCAGGGTCCCCTCGGGAGCAGTACGTC. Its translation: CASSPGSPREQYV.

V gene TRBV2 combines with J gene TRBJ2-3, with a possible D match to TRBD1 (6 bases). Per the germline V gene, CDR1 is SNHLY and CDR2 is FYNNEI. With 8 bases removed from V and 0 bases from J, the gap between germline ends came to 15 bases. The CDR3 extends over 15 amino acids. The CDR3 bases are TGTGCCAGCGTAGGGGACACCGCTAGCACAGATACGCAGTATTTT. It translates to CASVGDTASTDTQYF.

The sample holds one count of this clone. The DNA for the CDR3 is TGTGCCAGCAGCTTATCTACAGGGGGTGTGGAGACCCAGTACTTC. Its translation is CASSLSTGGVETQYF. This chain uses TRBV7-6 with TRBJ2-5; 8 bases match TRBD1. CDR3 length: 15 amino acids. Germline assignment: CDR1 SGHVS and CDR2 FNYEAQ. V dropped 2 bases and J dropped 5; count of bases not matched to a gene: 7.

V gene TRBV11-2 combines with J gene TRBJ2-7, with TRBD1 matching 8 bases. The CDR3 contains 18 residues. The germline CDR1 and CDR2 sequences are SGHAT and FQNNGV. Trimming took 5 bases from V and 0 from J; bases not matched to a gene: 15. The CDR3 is CASSPLLFRDRSSYEQYV. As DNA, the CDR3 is TGTGCCAGCAGCCCCCTTTTGTTCCGGGACAGGAGCTCCTACGAGCAGTACGTC.

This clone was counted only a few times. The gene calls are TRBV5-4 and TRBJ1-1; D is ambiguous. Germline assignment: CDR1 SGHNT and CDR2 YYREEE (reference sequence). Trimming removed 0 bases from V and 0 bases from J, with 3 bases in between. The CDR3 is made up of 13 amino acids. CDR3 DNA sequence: TGTGCCAGCAGCTTGGATATGAACACTGAAGCTTTCTTT. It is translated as CASSLDMNTEAFF.

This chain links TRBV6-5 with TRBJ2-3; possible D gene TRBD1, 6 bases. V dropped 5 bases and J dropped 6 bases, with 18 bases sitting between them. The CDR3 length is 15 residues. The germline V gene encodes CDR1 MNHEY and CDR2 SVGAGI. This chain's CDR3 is CASSTQGSFRDTQYF. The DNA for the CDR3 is TGTGCCAGCAGTACGCAGGGGTCCTTCCGTGATACGCAGTATTTT.

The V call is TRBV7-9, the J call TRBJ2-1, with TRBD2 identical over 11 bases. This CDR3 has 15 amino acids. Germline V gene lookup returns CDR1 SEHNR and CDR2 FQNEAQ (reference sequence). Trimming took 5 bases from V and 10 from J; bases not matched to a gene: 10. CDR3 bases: TGTGCCAGCAGCCGGACTAGCGGGTCCCTTACCGAGCAGTTCTTC. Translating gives CASSRTSGSLTEQFF.

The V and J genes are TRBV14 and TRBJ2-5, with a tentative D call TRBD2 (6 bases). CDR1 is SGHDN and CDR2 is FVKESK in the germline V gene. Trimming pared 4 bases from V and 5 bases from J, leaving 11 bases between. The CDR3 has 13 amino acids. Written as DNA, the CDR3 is TGTGCCAGCAGCCCGGGGGACTGGGAGACCCAGTACTTC. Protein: CASSPGDWETQYF.

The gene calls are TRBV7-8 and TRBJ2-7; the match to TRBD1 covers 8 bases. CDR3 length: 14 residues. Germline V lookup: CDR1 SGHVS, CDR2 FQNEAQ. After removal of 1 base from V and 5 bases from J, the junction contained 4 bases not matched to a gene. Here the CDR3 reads CASSLGGQGHEQYF. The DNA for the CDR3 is TGTGCCAGCAGCTTAGGTGGACAGGGTCACGAGCAGTACTTC.

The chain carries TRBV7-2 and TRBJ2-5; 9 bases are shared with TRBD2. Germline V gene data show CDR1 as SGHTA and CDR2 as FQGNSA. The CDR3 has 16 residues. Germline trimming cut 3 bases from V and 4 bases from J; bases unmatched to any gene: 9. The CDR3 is CASSFPGRRGGETQYF. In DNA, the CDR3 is TGTGCCAGCAGCTTCCCGGGGCGGCGGGGGGGAGAGACCCAGTACTTC.

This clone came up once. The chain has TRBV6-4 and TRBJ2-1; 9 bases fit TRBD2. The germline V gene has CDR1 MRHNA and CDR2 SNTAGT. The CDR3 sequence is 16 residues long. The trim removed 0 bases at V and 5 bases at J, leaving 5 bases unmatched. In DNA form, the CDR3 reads TGTGCCAGCAGTGACTCGATTAGCGGGGGAAACAATGAGCAGTTCTTC. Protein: CASSDSISGGNNEQFF.

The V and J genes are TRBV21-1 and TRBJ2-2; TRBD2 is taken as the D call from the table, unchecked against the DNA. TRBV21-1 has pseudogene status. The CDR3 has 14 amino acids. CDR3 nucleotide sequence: TGTGCCAGCAGCCCCCGGGTTTTGGAAGGGGAGCTGTTTTTT. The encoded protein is CASSPRVLEGELFF.

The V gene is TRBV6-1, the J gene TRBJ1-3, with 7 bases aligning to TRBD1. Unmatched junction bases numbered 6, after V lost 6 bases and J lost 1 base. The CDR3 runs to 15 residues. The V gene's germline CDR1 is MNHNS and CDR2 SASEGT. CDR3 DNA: TGTGCCAGCAGCCATACAGGGGAATCTGGAAACACCATATATTTT. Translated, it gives CASSHTGESGNTIYF.

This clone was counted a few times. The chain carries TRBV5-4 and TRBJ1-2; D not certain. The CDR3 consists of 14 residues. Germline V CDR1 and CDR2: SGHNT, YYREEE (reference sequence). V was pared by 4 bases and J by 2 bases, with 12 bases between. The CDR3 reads CASSREVGNYGYTF. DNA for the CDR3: TGTGCCAGCAGCCGGGAGGTGGGGAACTATGGCTACACCTTC.

CDR3 amino acids: CASRTTGTGYGYTF. CDR3 sequence (DNA): TGTGCCAGTAGAACAACAGGGACCGGCTATGGCTACACCTTC. This chain joins TRBV19 and TRBJ1-2; the D gene is possibly TRBD1 (6 bases). CDR1 LNHDA and CDR2 SQIVND come from the germline V gene (reference sequence). The CDR3 is 14 amino acids. The germline V and J ends were trimmed by 6 bases and 4 bases, with 15 bases remaining between them.

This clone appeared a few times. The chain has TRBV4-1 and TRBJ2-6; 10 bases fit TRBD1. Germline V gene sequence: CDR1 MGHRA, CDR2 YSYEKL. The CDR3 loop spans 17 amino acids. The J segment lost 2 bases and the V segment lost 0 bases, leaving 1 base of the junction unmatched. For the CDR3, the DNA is TGCGCCAGCAGCCAAGAGGACAGGGGGGCTGGGGCCAACGTCCTGACTTTC. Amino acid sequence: CASSQEDRGAGANVLTF.